This entry lists 30 T cell receptor beta chains sequenced from one sample in a study of regulatory T cells in long-lasting Graves disease. Time point defined: persistent/refractory GD, antithyroid drugs over 5 years with positive TRAb. Scientists built the TCR library using RNA that was extracted from PBMCs. The authors built TCR beta libraries using iRepertoire HTBI primers and Arm-PCR of CDR3 regions. TCRdb ran MiXCR on the multiplex PCR reads and lists one entry per CDR3 protein. The table has 400,000 to 600,000 distinct CDR3 sequences, around a fifth seen once. Sequenced here: peripheral blood mononuclear cells (PBMCs), sampled when the disease was refractory, from a patient treated with antithyroid drugs. The receptors were sampled from a female donor with Graves disease.

This clonotype was counted between two and nine times. The gene calls are TRBV20-1 and TRBJ2-7; the match to TRBD2 covers 9 bases. The V gene's germline CDR1 is DFQATT and CDR2 SNEGSKA (reference sequence). With V trimmed by 5 bases and J by 3 bases, 11 bases remained unmatched. The CDR3 totals 15 residues. CDR3 in DNA: TGCAGTGCTTTTGCTAGCGGGGATATGAGCTACGAGCAGTACTTC. Translating gives CSAFASGDMSYEQYF.

This clonotype occurred many times. The CDR3 loop is CASSTRDGVLGYTF. The CDR3 DNA sequence: TGTGCCAGCAGCACTAGGGACGGCGTCTTAGGCTACACCTTC. V gene TRBV2 combines with J gene TRBJ1-2; maybe TRBD1 (5 bases). CDR1 and CDR2 (germline): SNHLY, FYNNEI. V lost 6 bases and J lost 8, with 19 bases in between. The CDR3 sequence is 14 residues long. The full variable domain, rest sourced from reference TRBV2 and TRBJ1-2, is EPEVTQTPSHQVTQMGQEVILRCVPISNHLYFYWYRQILGQKVEFLVSFYNNEISEKSEIFDDQFSVERPDGSNFTLKIRSTKLEDSAMYFCASSTRDGVLGYTFGSGTRLTVV.

The chain uses TRBV7-9 and TRBJ1-2; a weak D match, TRBD1 (6 bases). There are 14 residues in the CDR3. CDR1 and CDR2 from the germline V gene are SEHNR and FQNEAQ (reference sequence). V dropped 1 base and J dropped 8 bases, with 14 bases sitting between them. The CDR3 DNA sequence: TGTGCCAGCAGCTTAGATCCCCTACAGGGCGGCTACACCTTC. Translation gives CASSLDPLQGGYTF.

This chain joins TRBV5-6 and TRBJ1-6, with D unresolved. The CDR3 is 17 residues long. Per germline, CDR1 SGHDT and CDR2 YYEEEE. V lost 8 bases and J 4 bases, leaving 22 bases between the germline ends. This CDR3 is CASRRGGLKTYNSPLHF. In DNA, the CDR3 is TGTGCCAGTAGACGAGGAGGACTCAAGACTTATAATTCACCCCTCCACTTT.

This clonotype has more than one count but fewer than ten. This chain links TRBV24-1 with TRBJ2-2, with D perhaps matching TRBD1 or TRBD2 (5 bases each). Germline V gives CDR1 KGHDR, CDR2 SFDVKD. V was clipped by 7 bases and J by 0 bases, with 11 bases between them. CDR3 length: 15 amino acids. The CDR3 region has the DNA TGTGCCACCAGGTCCGGGACGGCGAACACCGGGGAGCTGTTTTTT. Translation: CATRSGTANTGELFF.

In regard to this clonotype: The junction differs from germline at one of its ends, possibly a read error. The V and J genes are TRBV10-3 and TRBJ2-2; TRBD1 aligns across 10 bases. Germline V gene sequence: CDR1 ENHRY, CDR2 SYGVKD. The CDR3 extends over 15 amino acids. The CDR3 here is CAISPGQGRTGKLFF. Here the CDR3 DNA reads TGTGCCATCAGTCCGGGACAGGGGAGGACCGGGAAGCTGTTTTTT.

The chain links TRBV29-1 to TRBJ1-1, with 10 bases aligning to TRBD1. The V gene's germline CDR1 is SQVTM and CDR2 ANQGSEA. CDR3 length: 13 residues. V gave up 4 bases and J gave up 6 bases; unmatched junction bases: 5. In DNA, the CDR3 is TGCAGCGTTGCCGGACAGGGGGGCGCTGAAGCTTTCTTT. Translating gives CSVAGQGGAEAFF.

V is TRBV20-1 and J is TRBJ1-4; a possible D gene is TRBD1 (5 bases). The CDR3 is 13 amino acids. CDR1 and CDR2 (germline): DFQATT, SNEGSKA (reference sequence). The V end lost 5 bases, the J end lost 10 bases, and 17 bases lay between the germline ends. CDR3 coding DNA: TGCAGTGCTGGGGGTGGGTCATCCGGAAAACTGTTTTTT. Its protein is CSAGGGSSGKLFF.

This clonotype has at least ten counts. V usage is TRBV5-1 and J usage is TRBJ1-2; 9 bases are shared with TRBD1. The CDR3 spans 13 residues. Germline CDR1 reads SGHRS; CDR2 reads YFSETQ. After removal of 3 bases from V and 8 bases from J, the junction contained 5 bases not matched to a gene. Here the CDR3 reads CASSSGQGTGYTF. CDR3 nucleotide sequence: TGCGCCAGCAGCTCGGGACAGGGTACCGGCTACACCTTC.

This clonotype was seen a handful of times. One end of the junction varies from germline; a read error may be responsible. The chain carries TRBV7-2 and TRBJ2-7; 8 positions match TRBD2. This CDR3 region has 15 residues. In germline, CDR1 is SGHTA, CDR2 FQGNSA. CDR3 sequence reads: CASSSGGGAPYEQYF. CDR3 bases: TGTGCCAGCAGCAGCGGGGGCGGGGCCCCTTACGAACAGTACTTC.

J is TRBJ1-2 and V is TRBV6-2 or TRBV6-3; 7 nucleotides align to TRBD1. CDR1 is MNHEY and CDR2 is SVGEGT in the germline V gene. The CDR3 contains 14 residues. V lost 2 bases and J lost 8; bases outside the gene matches: 8. The CDR3: CASSYKTGLGGYTF. The CDR3 DNA follows: TGTGCCAGCAGTTACAAGACAGGGCTAGGGGGCTACACCTTC.

This clonotype was observed a few times. The chain is built from TRBV7-2 and TRBJ1-2, with D uncertain. Germline values: CDR1 SGHTA, CDR2 FQGNSA. The CDR3 contains 15 residues. Trimming pared 1 base from V and 0 bases from J, leaving 9 bases between. DNA for the CDR3: TGTGCCAGCAGCTTAGTTCCGGGCGCTAACTATGGCTACACCTTC. It yields the protein CASSLVPGANYGYTF. The full variable domain, completed using reference TRBV7-2 and TRBJ1-2, is GAGVSQSPSNKVTEKGKDVELRCDPISGHTALYWYRQSLGQGLEFLIYFQGNSAPDKSGLPSDRFSAERTGGSVSTLTIQRTQQEDSAVYLCASSLVPGANYGYTFGSGTRLTVV.

This chain links TRBV6-5 with TRBJ1-3; D is undetermined. Trimming left V 2 bases short and J 4 bases short, with 6 bases between. The CDR3 runs 13 residues. From germline, CDR1 is MNHEY and CDR2 SVGAGI. The CDR3 region is CASSYPPGNTIYF. The CDR3 DNA reads TGTGCCAGCAGTTACCCACCGGGAAACACCATATATTTT.

V usage is TRBV25-1 and J usage is TRBJ2-1; 9 bases are a match to TRBD1. The J segment lost 3 bases and the V segment lost 5 bases, leaving 5 bases of the junction unmatched. The CDR3 has 15 amino acids. The germline V gene encodes CDR1 MGHDK and CDR2 SYGVNS. The CDR3 DNA follows: TGTGCCAGCAGTTGGGACAGGGAGATCTACAATGAGCAGTTCTTC. Amino acid sequence: CASSWDREIYNEQFF.

The sample holds many counts of this clonotype. The chain couples TRBV2 to TRBJ2-7, with 7 bases fitting TRBD2. CDR1 SNHLY and CDR2 FYNNEI come from the germline V gene. The CDR3 has 12 amino acids. Trimming at V came to 9 bases and at J to 1 base, leaving 3 bases not matched to a gene. CDR3 loop: CARSSGSYEQYF. The CDR3 nucleotides are TGTGCCAGGTCTAGCGGATCCTACGAGCAGTACTTC.

The CDR3 loop is CASSQGFADVGNNSPLHF. CDR3 bases: TGTGCCAGCAGCCAAGGTTTCGCCGATGTGGGAAACAATTCACCCCTCCACTTT. The chain has TRBV3-1 and TRBJ1-6; D ambiguous. CDR3 size: 18 residues. Germline loops: CDR1 LGHDT, CDR2 YNNKEL (reference sequence). The germline V and J ends were trimmed by 1 base and 7 bases, with 20 bases remaining between them.

This clonotype was detected a few times. This clone may be a read error of a much larger clone one base away. The chain combines TRBV12-3 or TRBV12-4 with TRBJ2-2; a weak D match, TRBD2 (6 bases). The CDR3 contains 15 residues. The CDR3 protein is CASSFTGSNTGGLFF. CDR3 nucleotide sequence: TGTGCCAGCAGTTTCACAGGTTCGAACACCGGGGGGCTGTTTTTT.

The J gene is TRBJ1-1, the V gene TRBV11-2, with D possibly being TRBD1 (5 bases). The V gene lost 5 bases and the J gene lost 4 bases, with 20 bases spanning the gap. Germline V lookup: CDR1 SGHAT, CDR2 FQNNGV. CDR3 length equals 16 residues. The CDR3 loop is CASSQAGGAGGTEAFF. The CDR3 coding sequence is TGTGCCAGCAGCCAAGCGGGGGGAGCCGGAGGCACTGAAGCTTTCTTT.

At least ten counts were recorded for this clonotype. The chain couples TRBV7-9 to TRBJ2-5; D may be TRBD1 (6 bases). V was pared by 2 bases and J by 5 bases, with 9 bases between. The germline V gene encodes CDR1 SEHNR and CDR2 FQNEAQ (reference sequence). The CDR3 is made up of 13 amino acids. The CDR3 DNA reads TGTGCCAGCAGCTTACCCAGGGGTGAGACCCAGTACTTC. Its translation is CASSLPRGETQYF.

V and J are TRBV20-1 and TRBJ2-7; perhaps TRBD1 as D (6 bases). The CDR3 loop spans 13 amino acids. From germline, CDR1 is DFQATT and CDR2 SNEGSKA (reference sequence). Trimming left V 3 bases short and J 5 bases short, with 14 bases between. The CDR3 here is CSARARGFHEQYF. CDR3 in DNA: TGCAGTGCTAGGGCGAGGGGGTTCCACGAGCAGTACTTC.

This clonotype appeared a few times. CDR3 in amino acids: CASSTGTSGQAYKETQYF. The CDR3 DNA reads as TGTGCCAGCAGCACAGGGACTAGCGGGCAAGCTTACAAAGAGACCCAGTACTTC. The genes are TRBV7-9 and TRBJ2-5; TRBD2 matches 12 bases. Germline V gives CDR1 SEHNR, CDR2 FQNEAQ (reference sequence). The CDR3 contains 18 residues. The V and J ends lost 5 bases and 3 bases, in that order; junction bases with no gene match: 13.

This clonotype has more than one count but fewer than ten. This chain joins TRBV7-9 and TRBJ1-5; D is ambiguous. There are 15 residues in the CDR3. V lost 5 bases, J lost 5 bases, and 16 bases lay in between. Looked up from germline, CDR1 is SEHNR and CDR2 is FQNEAQ (reference sequence). The CDR3 coding sequence is TGTGCCAGCAGCCGTACTGACGGAGGCGATCAGCCCCAGCATTTT. Translating it yields CASSRTDGGDQPQHF.

This clonotype appeared many times. CDR3 coding DNA: TGTGCCACCAGCACTCCAAGTGGAAATGAAAAACTGTTTTTT. Translation: CATSTPSGNEKLFF. The chain joins TRBV15 to TRBJ1-4; D ambiguous. The CDR3 is 14 residues long. Deletions cut 4 bases from V and 5 bases from J, with 11 bases between. Germline CDR1 LNHNV, CDR2 YYDKDF (reference sequence).

This rearrangement joins TRBV10-3 to TRBJ2-7, with D possibly matching TRBD1 (5 bases). The CDR3 is made up of 14 amino acids. V lost 2 bases and J 0 bases, leaving 8 bases between the germline ends. Germline assignment: CDR1 ENHRY and CDR2 SYGVKD. The CDR3 region is CAISEDSSSYEQYF. For the CDR3, the DNA is TGTGCCATCAGTGAGGACAGCAGCTCCTACGAGCAGTACTTC.

The chain has TRBV19 and TRBJ2-7; 8 bases match TRBD2. Germline V gene data show CDR1 as LNHDA and CDR2 as SQIVND (reference sequence). The V and J ends lost 3 bases and 4 bases, in that order; junction bases with no gene match: 5. The CDR3 consists of 14 residues. CDR3 residues: CASSIPGGPYEQYF. Here the CDR3 DNA reads TGTGCCAGTAGTATCCCGGGAGGGCCATACGAGCAGTACTTC.

The sample holds a few counts of this clonotype. The rearrangement joins TRBV5-4 to TRBJ1-2, with D possibly TRBD1 on 6 matching bases. The length of the CDR3 is 14 residues. Germline CDR1 reads SGHNT; CDR2 reads YYREEE (reference sequence). V lost 4 bases and J lost 6, with 16 bases in between. The CDR3 loop reads CASSLLAWGHGYTF. CDR3 in DNA: TGTGCCAGCAGCCTCCTCGCCTGGGGGCATGGCTACACCTTC.

Of note for this clonotype: One junction end does not reproduce the germline sequence, and a read error may be involved. V and J are TRBV5-4 and TRBJ1-1; possible D gene TRBD1, 5 bases. Germline CDR1 reads SGHNT; CDR2 reads YYREEE (reference sequence). The CDR3 is 13 amino acids. CDR3 loop: CASSLGTMGEAFF. Here the CDR3 DNA reads TGTGCCAGCAGTTTGGGGACGATGGGTGAAGCTTTCTTT.

The sample holds a few counts of this clonotype. V gene TRBV6-1 combines with J gene TRBJ2-7; the D gene is possibly TRBD1 (5 bases). This CDR3 comprises 14 residues. The ends were cut back, 6 bases at V and 4 bases at J, with 16 bases in the middle. CDR1 MNHNS and CDR2 SASEGT come from the germline V gene. CDR3 residues: CASRATARRYEQYF. The CDR3 DNA is TGTGCCAGCAGGGCGACAGCAAGGCGGTACGAGCAGTACTTC.

Ten or more counts support this clonotype. This chain connects TRBV12-3 or TRBV12-4 to TRBJ2-5; 9 positions match TRBD1. There are 14 residues in the CDR3. J was trimmed by 7 bases and V by 3 bases; bases with no gene match: 6. The CDR3 here is CASSLGQGRGTQYF. DNA of the CDR3: TGTGCCAGCAGTTTGGGACAGGGTAGGGGGACCCAGTACTTC.

The table lists this clonotype with a few counts. The V and J genes are TRBV7-9 and TRBJ1-1; 7 nucleotides agree with TRBD1. Unmatched junction bases numbered 9, after V lost 5 bases and J lost 6 bases. Germline V gene data show CDR1 as SEHNR and CDR2 as FQNEAQ (reference sequence). The CDR3 has 14 residues. CDR3 region: CASSGDRVKAEAFF. CDR3 DNA sequence: TGTGCCAGCAGCGGTGACAGGGTGAAGGCTGAAGCTTTCTTT. Full variable domain (outside the CDR3, taken from reference TRBV7-9 and TRBJ1-1): DTGVSQNPRHKITKRGQNVTFRCDPISEHNRLYWYRQTLGQGPEFLTYFQNEAQLEKSRLLSDRFSAERPKGSFSTLEIQRTEQGDSAMYLCASSGDRVKAEAFFGQGTRLTVV.